The present entry profiles one T cell receptor (beta chain) with its context. Its target is not known. The sample is drawn from a study of cytomegalovirus exposure and HLA in healthy donors. Study as a whole: According to later analysis, the same platform produced the roughly 130 validation and about 630 first-cohort repertoires. Study conclusions and caveats: A list of 150 or so TCR beta chains associated with cytomegalovirus was given. Specificity for CMV antigens was confirmed in vitro for three of the CMV-associated chains.

TCRdb keeps only in-frame clones here, not all; method: immunoSEQ multiplex PCR. The sample shows 200,000 to 250,000 clones, 75% to 90% of them seen only once. The CDR3 consists of 14 residues. V was pared by 3 bases and J by 4 bases, with 9 bases between. From germline, CDR1 is LNHDA and CDR2 SQIVND (reference sequence). Input material: PBMCs. This receptor was taken from a woman in her twenties or thirties in good health and CMV-seropositive. This rearrangement joins TRBV19 to TRBJ2-2; D is tentatively TRBD1 or TRBD2 (5 bases each). This CDR3 reads CASSIDGTTGELFF. In DNA, the CDR3 is TGTGCCAGTAGTATTGACGGGACCACCGGGGAGCTGTTTTTT. The full variable domain, completed using reference TRBV19 and TRBJ2-2, is DGGITQSPKYLFRKEGQNVTLSCEQNLNHDAMYWYRQDPGQGLRLIYYSQIVNDFQKGDIAEGYSVSREKKESFPLTVTSAQKNPTAFYLCASSIDGTTGELFFGEGSRLTVL.